Listed below are T cell receptor beta chains from one sample, sequenced in a study of blood T cell repertoires in COVID-19. Some clones are missing from TCRdb's copy, which holds only in-frame ones; the method was immunoSEQ multiplex PCR. In the table there are around 200,000 clones, about 80% of which are singletons. The specimen was peripheral blood. These receptors all come from a human donor with acute or convalescent COVID-19. The donor label of this sample is uncertain. The CDR3 runs from the conserved cysteine through the conserved F or W. The order of the fields is CDR3 length, J gene, D gene, clone size, V gene, CDR3 DNA, CDR3 protein. A D gene is named only where the DNA matches it firmly. The size entry is marked missing in some rows and otherwise reads once, few, many or a size class.

14 | TRBJ1-1 | . | . | TRBV19 | TGTGCCAGTAAAATCCAGTCGTCGGGGACTGAAGCTTTCTTT | CASKIQSSGTEAFF
17 | TRBJ1-5 | . | . | TRBV6-1 | TGTGCCAGCAGTGAAGGGGCCACCCCCTGGAGCAATCAGCCCCAGCATTTT | CASSEGATPWSNQPQHF
12 | TRBJ2-7 | . | . | TRBV6-6 | TGTGCCAGCAGTCACAGTCTCTACGAGCAGTACTTC | CASSHSLYEQYF
19 | TRBJ2-3 | TRBD2 | . | TRBV19 | TGTGCCAGTAGTATCTTTACTAGCGGGGGGGTGCTCAAGACAGATACGCAGTATTTT | CASSIFTSGGVLKTDTQYF
14 | TRBJ2-2 | . | . | TRBV7-2 | TGTGCCAGCAGTTTAGGCACTAGGACCGGGGAGCTGTTTTTT | CASSLGTRTGELFF
16 | TRBJ1-2 | . | few | TRBV7-8 | TGTGCCAGCAGCTTAGGACTGTCGCGGGTTAACTATGGCTACACCTTC | CASSLGLSRVNYGYTF
12 | TRBJ2-3 | . | . | TRBV30 | TGTGCCTGGGCCCCCGGCACAGATACGCAGTATTTT | CAWAPGTDTQYF
17 | TRBJ1-6 | TRBD1 | . | TRBV4-1 | TGCGCCAGCAGCCAAGATAGAAAGGACAGGGGGAGTTCACCCCTCCACTTT | CASSQDRKDRGSSPLHF
12 | TRBJ2-7 | TRBD2 | . | TRBV20-1 | TGCAGTGCTAGTAAGCGGGGCTACGAGCAGTACTTC | CSASKRGYEQYF
15 | TRBJ2-7 | . | . | TRBV9 | TGTGCCAGCAGCGTAGCAGGGGGGTTCTCCTACGAGCAGTACTTC | CASSVAGGFSYEQYF
13 | TRBJ1-1 | . | . | TRBV5-1 | TGCGCCAGCAGCTTGGTAACGGAGGGCGAAGCTTTCTTT | CASSLVTEGEAFF
15 | TRBJ1-6 | . | . | TRBV2 | TGTGCCAGCAGTGAAGCGCGGCAGCCAAATTCACCCCTCCACTTT | CASSEARQPNSPLHF
14 | TRBJ2-7 | . | . | TRBV7-8 | TGTGCCAGCAGCTTGGGAGTCAGCTCTTACGAGCAGTACTTC | CASSLGVSSYEQYF
13 | TRBJ1-1 | . | . | TRBV12-3/TRBV12-4 | TGTGCCAGCAGTCCACCAGGGAACACTGAAGCTTTCTTT | CASSPPGNTEAFF
14 | TRBJ1-5 | . | . | TRBV19 | TGTGCCAGTACCGCGGGGGGAACCTATCAGCCCCAGCATTTT | CASTAGGTYQPQHF
18 | TRBJ2-5 | . | once | TRBV3-1/TRBV3-2 | TGTGCCAGCAGCCAAGGTCCCCGGGCAGGGGCCTCGCAAGAGACCCAGTACTTC | CASSQGPRAGASQETQYF
13 | TRBJ2-7 | . | . | TRBV11-2 | TGTGCCAGCAGAGAAGTCAATACTTACGAGCAGTACTTC | CASREVNTYEQYF
15 | TRBJ1-3 | TRBD1 | . | TRBV5-1 | TGCGCCAGCAGCTTGCTTACAGGGGCTGGAAACACCATATATTTT | CASSLLTGAGNTIYF
15 | TRBJ1-6 | . | . | TRBV30 | TGTGCCTGGAGTGGGGGCAGCTACTCAAATTCACCCCTCCACTTT | CAWSGGSYSNSPLHF
14 | TRBJ1-1 | . | . | TRBV30 | TGTGCCTACCTGCCTTTAAGAGGGGGCACTGAAGCTTTCTTT | CAYLPLRGGTEAFF
15 | TRBJ2-7 | TRBD1 | . | TRBV5-1 | TGCGCCAGCAGCTTGTCAAGACAGGGAAACTACGAGCAGTACTTC | CASSLSRQGNYEQYF
14 | TRBJ1-4 | . | . | TRBV5-8 | TGTGCCAGCAGCTTCCGGGGGTCGAATGAAAAACTGTTTTTT | CASSFRGSNEKLFF
16 | TRBJ2-7 | TRBD2 | once | TRBV3-1/TRBV3-2 | TGTGCCAGCAGCCCAGTAGCGGGAGGCCCCTCCTACGAGCAGTACTTC | CASSPVAGGPSYEQYF
14 | TRBJ2-7 | TRBD1 | . | TRBV6-1 | TGTGCCAGCAGAGGACAGGGTAGGACCTACGAGCAGTACTTC | CASRGQGRTYEQYF
16 | TRBJ1-1 | . | . | TRBV7-8 | TGTGCCAGCAGCGCCGCCGGGAGCGGGGTTCCCACTGAAGCTTTCTTT | CASSAAGSGVPTEAFF
15 | TRBJ2-7 | TRBD2 | few | TRBV28 | TGTGCCAGCAGTGCGCCCGGGACTAAAATCTACGAGCAGTACTTC | CASSAPGTKIYEQYF
13 | TRBJ1-6 | . | . | TRBV30 | TGTGCCTCTTCTACAGGGAGGGATTCACCCCTCCACTTT | CASSTGRDSPLHF
14 | TRBJ2-7 | TRBD2 | . | TRBV28 | TGTGCCAGCAGCCCCGCGGGAGGCCCCTACGAGCAGTACTTC | CASSPAGGPYEQYF
17 | TRBJ2-3 | . | . | TRBV5-1 | TGCGCCAGCAGCTTGGCCTTCCGGTGGAGGAGCACAGATACGCAGTATTTT | CASSLAFRWRSTDTQYF
17 | TRBJ1-1 | TRBD1 | . | TRBV28 | TGTGCCAGCAGTTTAGAGGGAGTACAGGGGGCGGGGACTGAAGCTTTCTTT | CASSLEGVQGAGTEAFF
17 | TRBJ2-2 | TRBD2 | . | TRBV2 | TGTGCCAGCATGGGGTCCCCAAGCGGGAGGGGTACCGGGGAGCTGTTTTTT | CASMGSPSGRGTGELFF
17 | TRBJ2-7 | TRBD2 | . | TRBV4-2 | TGTGCCAGCAGCCAAGATCGTGATAGCGGGATTCTTTACGAGCAGTACTTC | CASSQDRDSGILYEQYF
14 | TRBJ2-7 | TRBD1 | . | TRBV19 | TGTGCCAGTAGTCGCGACAGGGGGCGGGACGAGCAGTACTTC | CASSRDRGRDEQYF
16 | TRBJ2-7 | TRBD1 | . | TRBV7-2 | TGTGCCAGCAGCTTAGCTGAGGGGGCGAACCCCTACGAGCAGTACTTC | CASSLAEGANPYEQYF
14 | TRBJ2-3 | TRBD2 | . | TRBV6-5 | TGTGCCAGCAGAGGACTAGCGGGCACAGATACGCAGTATTTT | CASRGLAGTDTQYF
15 | TRBJ2-7 | TRBD2 | . | TRBV11-2 | TGTGCCAGCAGCTTAGATTCTAGCGGTACATACGAGCAGTACTTC | CASSLDSSGTYEQYF
14 | TRBJ2-1 | . | . | TRBV21-1 | TGTGCCAGCAGCAGCGTGTCCCGGGGCAATGAGCAGTTCTTC | CASSSVSRGNEQFF
18 | TRBJ1-2 | TRBD1 | . | TRBV5-8 | TGTGCCAGCAGCTGGCGGGGGGGGCCGGGACAGGTGGTTTTCGGCTACACCTTC | CASSWRGGPGQVVFGYTF
16 | TRBJ2-3 | TRBD2 | . | TRBV19 | TGTGCCAGTAGTTCCGGGACTAGCGGGGTGGCAGATACGCAGTATTTT | CASSSGTSGVADTQYF